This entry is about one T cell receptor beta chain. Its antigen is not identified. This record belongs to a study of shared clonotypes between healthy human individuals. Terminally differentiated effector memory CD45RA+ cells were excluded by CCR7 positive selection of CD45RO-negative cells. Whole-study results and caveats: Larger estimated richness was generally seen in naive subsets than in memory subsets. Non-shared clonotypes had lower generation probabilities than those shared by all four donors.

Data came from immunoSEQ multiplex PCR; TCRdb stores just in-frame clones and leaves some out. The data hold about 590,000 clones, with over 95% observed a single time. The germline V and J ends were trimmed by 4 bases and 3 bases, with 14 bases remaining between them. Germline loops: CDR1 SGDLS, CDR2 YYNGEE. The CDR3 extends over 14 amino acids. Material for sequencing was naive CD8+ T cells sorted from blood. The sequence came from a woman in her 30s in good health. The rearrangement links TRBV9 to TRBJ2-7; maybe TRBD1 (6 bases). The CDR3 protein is CASSPGTSFYEQYF. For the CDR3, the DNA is TGTGCCAGCAGCCCCGGGACATCGTTCTACGAGCAGTACTTC.